Sequencing of this T cell receptor beta chain was carried out in a study of Graves' ophthalmopathy and Graves' hyperthyroidism. Background on the study: Sampling took place at initial diagnosis, with peripheral blood obtained before any treatment. Study-wide results and limits: With approximately 88% sensitivity and around 80% specificity, a 13-signature model separated ophthalmopathy from stable hyperthyroidism.

This clonotype occurred many times. Its specificity is not known. V trimming: 7 bases; J trimming: 5 bases; junction bases outside the gene matches: 23. Germline V lookup: CDR1 SGHVS, CDR2 FQNEAQ. The CDR3 length is 19 residues. RNA transcripts yielded amplified TCR beta CDR3 regions. The workflow started with a first-round RT-PCR run with HTBI primers and then moved on to a second-round multiplex PCR. TCRdb independently ran MiXCR on the multiplex PCR reads; one entry per CDR3 protein. The sample yields hundreds of thousands of distinct CDR3 sequences, roughly 21% seen once. Diagnosis used clinical symptoms, serum thyroxine, TRAb, thyroid ultrasound and orbital computed tomography. PBMCs originated in 7.5 to 10 ml of fresh peripheral blood.

The TCR comes from a young woman with stable Graves' hyperthyroidism. J is TRBJ1-5 and V is TRBV7-8; 7 bases fit TRBD1. The source material was peripheral blood. In nucleotides, the CDR3 is TGTGCCAGCACCCAATTTGGGGGGCTCCCAGGGCAGGGGGATCAGCCCCAGCATTTT. Translating it yields CASTQFGGLPGQGDQPQHF.